A selection of T cell receptor beta chains follows, all from one sample in a study of blood T cells in healthy people across ages. TCRdb recomputed calls from the 5' RACE reads with MiXCR, one row per CDR3 protein. The data contain about 1 million distinct CDR3 sequences, 35% to 50% of them singletons. The sequencing input was blood. Every receptor here comes from a woman in her sixties or seventies in good health. CDR3s include the opening cysteine and the closing phenylalanine or tryptophan. A D gene is named only where the DNA matches it firmly. Size values are once, few and many counts, or a class for expanded clones, and some rows have none.

v_call: TRBV12-3/TRBV12-4; d_call: TRBD1; j_call: TRBJ2-5; clone_size: .; cdr3_aa: CASSPGGTGGAETQYF; cdr3_nt: TGTGCCAGCAGTCCCGGAGGGACAGGGGGCGCGGAGACCCAGTACTTC
v_call: TRBV20-1; d_call: TRBD2; j_call: TRBJ2-3; clone_size: .; cdr3_aa: CSARDRVAGTDTQYF; cdr3_nt: TGCAGTGCTAGAGATCGTGTAGCGGGGACAGATACGCAGTATTTT
v_call: TRBV12-3/TRBV12-4; d_call: .; j_call: TRBJ2-3; clone_size: .; cdr3_aa: CASSSTTSTDTQYF; cdr3_nt: TGTGCCAGCAGTTCGACAACTAGCACAGATACGCAGTATTTT
v_call: TRBV10-3; d_call: .; j_call: TRBJ1-6; clone_size: .; cdr3_aa: CAIHSGPNSPLHF; cdr3_nt: TGTGCCATCCACAGCGGCCCTAATTCACCCCTCCACTTT
v_call: TRBV6-1; d_call: .; j_call: TRBJ2-7; clone_size: once; cdr3_aa: CASSELQGAYEQYF; cdr3_nt: TGTGCCAGCAGTGAACTACAGGGTGCGTACGAGCAGTACTTC
v_call: TRBV4-1; d_call: TRBD1; j_call: TRBJ2-7; clone_size: .; cdr3_aa: CASSRIQGFSYEQYF; cdr3_nt: TGCGCCAGCAGCCGGATACAGGGGTTCTCCTACGAGCAGTACTTC
v_call: TRBV11-1; d_call: .; j_call: TRBJ2-4; clone_size: .; cdr3_aa: CASSESNIQYF; cdr3_nt: TGTGCCAGCAGCGAATCCAACATTCAGTACTTC
v_call: TRBV3-1; d_call: TRBD1; j_call: TRBJ2-7; clone_size: .; cdr3_aa: CASSQGQGTTQYF; cdr3_nt: TGTGCCAGCAGCCAAGGACAGGGGACAACCCAGTACTTC
v_call: TRBV27; d_call: TRBD1; j_call: TRBJ2-5; clone_size: many; cdr3_aa: CASSFTTGGAKTQYF; cdr3_nt: TGTGCCAGCAGTTTTACGACAGGGGGCGCGAAGACCCAGTACTTC
v_call: TRBV11-2; d_call: TRBD2; j_call: TRBJ2-7; clone_size: few; cdr3_aa: CASSLWGRVAGTHYEQYF; cdr3_nt: TGTGCCAGCAGCCTCTGGGGGCGGGTAGCGGGAACTCACTACGAGCAGTACTTC
v_call: TRBV10-3; d_call: TRBD1; j_call: TRBJ2-7; clone_size: few; cdr3_aa: CAIKGQAPREQYF; cdr3_nt: TGTGCCATCAAGGGACAGGCTCCAAGGGAGCAGTACTTC
v_call: TRBV2; d_call: TRBD2; j_call: TRBJ2-7; clone_size: .; cdr3_aa: CASMGHGREYF; cdr3_nt: TGTGCCAGCATGGGTCACGGGAGGGAGTACTTC
v_call: TRBV19; d_call: TRBD1; j_call: TRBJ1-5; clone_size: .; cdr3_aa: CASTWGTGGNQPQHF; cdr3_nt: TGTGCCAGTACCTGGGGGACAGGGGGCAATCAGCCCCAGCATTTT
v_call: TRBV5-1; d_call: TRBD2; j_call: TRBJ2-1; clone_size: .; cdr3_aa: CASSFWRGGSYNEQFF; cdr3_nt: TGCGCCAGCAGCTTTTGGCGGGGGGGTTCCTACAATGAGCAGTTCTTC
v_call: TRBV7-9; d_call: .; j_call: TRBJ2-5; clone_size: .; cdr3_aa: CASRISGWETQYF; cdr3_nt: TGTGCCAGCAGGATCTCCGGGTGGGAGACCCAGTACTTC
v_call: TRBV7-9; d_call: .; j_call: TRBJ2-4; clone_size: once; cdr3_aa: CASSPLGIQYF; cdr3_nt: TGTGCCAGCAGCCCTCTAGGCATTCAGTACTTC
v_call: TRBV30; d_call: TRBD1; j_call: TRBJ1-6; clone_size: .; cdr3_aa: CAWSTTGRNSPLHF; cdr3_nt: TGTGCCTGGAGTACGACAGGGAGGAATTCACCCCTCCACTTT
v_call: TRBV20-1; d_call: .; j_call: TRBJ2-3; clone_size: .; cdr3_aa: CSAPKGGAPDTQYF; cdr3_nt: TGCAGTGCTCCCAAGGGGGGAGCGCCAGATACGCAGTATTTT
v_call: TRBV6-6; d_call: .; j_call: TRBJ1-1; clone_size: .; cdr3_aa: CASSYSAGPHTEAFF; cdr3_nt: TGTGCCAGCAGTTACTCGGCCGGGCCCCACACTGAAGCTTTCTTT
v_call: TRBV5-6; d_call: .; j_call: TRBJ2-3; clone_size: .; cdr3_aa: CASSSPRQGTDTQYF; cdr3_nt: TGTGCCAGCAGCTCACCGCGGCAGGGGACAGATACGCAGTATTTT
v_call: TRBV27; d_call: .; j_call: TRBJ2-5; clone_size: .; cdr3_aa: CASKGGKETQYF; cdr3_nt: TGTGCCAGCAAGGGTGGAAAAGAGACCCAGTACTTC
v_call: TRBV5-1; d_call: TRBD2; j_call: TRBJ2-5; clone_size: few; cdr3_aa: CASRGLEETQYF; cdr3_nt: TGCGCCAGCAGGGGACTAGAAGAGACCCAGTACTTC
v_call: TRBV6-5; d_call: TRBD2; j_call: TRBJ2-4; clone_size: few; cdr3_aa: CASSYAGAGSVQYF; cdr3_nt: TGTGCCAGCAGTTATGCGGGAGCAGGCAGCGTTCAGTACTTC
v_call: TRBV10-3; d_call: TRBD1; j_call: TRBJ2-7; clone_size: .; cdr3_aa: CAIRETGATLEQYF; cdr3_nt: TGTGCCATCAGGGAGACAGGGGCAACTCTCGAGCAGTACTTC
v_call: TRBV5-1; d_call: TRBD1; j_call: TRBJ2-3; clone_size: few; cdr3_aa: CASSPGQGGADTQYF; cdr3_nt: TGCGCCAGCAGCCCCGGACAGGGGGGGGCAGATACGCAGTATTTT
v_call: TRBV24-1; d_call: .; j_call: TRBJ2-3; clone_size: .; cdr3_aa: CATSDLQILRGDALPTDTQYF; cdr3_nt: TGTGCCACCAGTGATTTGCAAATCCTAAGGGGGGATGCCCTTCCCACAGATACGCAGTATTTT
v_call: TRBV20-1; d_call: .; j_call: TRBJ1-5; clone_size: few; cdr3_aa: CSAQHLGNRQPQHF; cdr3_nt: TGCAGTGCGCAACATCTGGGGAATCGTCAGCCCCAGCATTTT
v_call: TRBV7-2; d_call: .; j_call: TRBJ2-7; clone_size: .; cdr3_aa: CASSLVWVRLGGTNLSSDEQYF; cdr3_nt: TGTGCCAGCAGCTTAGTTTGGGTCCGGTTGGGGGGAACCAATCTATCGTCTGACGAGCAGTACTTC
v_call: TRBV2; d_call: .; j_call: TRBJ1-1; clone_size: .; cdr3_aa: CASSEGRVGTEAFF; cdr3_nt: TGTGCCAGCAGTGAAGGCAGGGTCGGCACTGAAGCTTTCTTT
v_call: TRBV12-3/TRBV12-4; d_call: TRBD2; j_call: TRBJ2-3; clone_size: .; cdr3_aa: CASSQRTSGGTDTQYF; cdr3_nt: TGTGCCAGCAGCCAACGGACTAGCGGGGGCACAGATACGCAGTATTTT
v_call: TRBV4-1; d_call: TRBD1; j_call: TRBJ2-1; clone_size: .; cdr3_aa: CASKTGGNEQFF; cdr3_nt: TGCGCCAGCAAGACAGGGGGCAATGAGCAGTTCTTC
v_call: TRBV12-3/TRBV12-4; d_call: .; j_call: TRBJ1-2; clone_size: once; cdr3_aa: CASWGSRTWSGYTF; cdr3_nt: TGTGCCAGCTGGGGTTCACGGACATGGAGTGGCTACACCTTC
v_call: TRBV27; d_call: TRBD2; j_call: TRBJ2-3; clone_size: .; cdr3_aa: CASSLKSWGGNTQYF; cdr3_nt: TGTGCCAGCAGTTTAAAGTCTTGGGGGGGGAATACGCAGTATTTT
v_call: TRBV10-3; d_call: .; j_call: TRBJ1-6; clone_size: many; cdr3_aa: CAISGDSDSPLHF; cdr3_nt: TGTGCCATCAGCGGGGATTCTGATTCACCCCTCCACTTT
v_call: TRBV5-1; d_call: TRBD1; j_call: TRBJ2-1; clone_size: few; cdr3_aa: CASSFRDRGYLDEQFF; cdr3_nt: TGCGCCAGCAGCTTCCGGGACAGGGGATATCTGGATGAGCAGTTCTTC
v_call: TRBV25-1; d_call: TRBD2; j_call: TRBJ2-7; clone_size: .; cdr3_aa: CAHGASGTYEQYF; cdr3_nt: TGTGCTCATGGGGCTAGCGGTACCTACGAGCAGTACTTC
v_call: TRBV21-1; d_call: .; j_call: TRBJ1-2; clone_size: once; cdr3_aa: CASSKAGTANYGYTF; cdr3_nt: TGTGCCAGCAGCAAAGCCGGGACAGCTAACTATGGCTACACCTTC
v_call: TRBV6-2/TRBV6-3; d_call: TRBD1; j_call: TRBJ1-5; clone_size: many; cdr3_aa: CASSYRGHSQPQHF; cdr3_nt: TGTGCCAGCAGTTACAGGGGGCATAGTCAGCCCCAGCATTTT
v_call: TRBV20-1; d_call: TRBD1; j_call: TRBJ2-7; clone_size: .; cdr3_aa: CSARTGGSWEQYF; cdr3_nt: TGCAGTGCCCGAACAGGGGGCTCGTGGGAGCAGTACTTC
v_call: TRBV11-2; d_call: TRBD2; j_call: TRBJ2-1; clone_size: .; cdr3_aa: CASSPYPSGSGNEQFF; cdr3_nt: TGTGCCAGCAGCCCGTACCCAAGCGGGAGTGGGAATGAGCAGTTCTTC
v_call: TRBV6-5; d_call: .; j_call: TRBJ2-7; clone_size: .; cdr3_aa: CASTPAGSSYEQYF; cdr3_nt: TGTGCCAGCACCCCGGCAGGGAGCTCCTACGAGCAGTACTTC
v_call: TRBV10-1; d_call: TRBD1; j_call: TRBJ2-1; clone_size: .; cdr3_aa: CASSAIKTGTGANEQFF; cdr3_nt: TGCGCCAGCAGTGCGATAAAGACCGGGACAGGGGCCAATGAGCAGTTCTTC
v_call: TRBV6-1; d_call: TRBD2; j_call: TRBJ2-7; clone_size: .; cdr3_aa: CASSGIPSGRVSYEQYF; cdr3_nt: TGTGCCAGCAGTGGAATCCCAAGCGGGAGGGTCTCCTACGAGCAGTACTTC
v_call: TRBV7-9; d_call: .; j_call: TRBJ2-7; clone_size: .; cdr3_aa: CASSTYSSGHYEQYF; cdr3_nt: TGTGCCAGCAGCACCTACTCATCGGGACACTACGAGCAGTACTTC
v_call: TRBV20-1; d_call: TRBD2; j_call: TRBJ2-1; clone_size: .; cdr3_aa: CSARDPGTSDNEQFF; cdr3_nt: TGCAGTGCTAGAGACCCCGGGACTAGCGACAATGAGCAGTTCTTC
v_call: TRBV20-1; d_call: .; j_call: TRBJ2-1; clone_size: few; cdr3_aa: CSAREDSYPYNEQFF; cdr3_nt: TGCAGTGCTAGGGAGGACAGCTACCCCTACAATGAGCAGTTCTTC
v_call: TRBV5-1; d_call: TRBD1; j_call: TRBJ2-5; clone_size: .; cdr3_aa: CASSPGQGASETQYF; cdr3_nt: TGCGCCAGCAGCCCGGGACAGGGGGCATCAGAGACCCAGTACTTC
v_call: TRBV10-2; d_call: .; j_call: TRBJ1-2; clone_size: many; cdr3_aa: CASSESANYGYTF; cdr3_nt: TGTGCCAGCAGTGAATCAGCTAACTATGGCTACACCTTC
v_call: TRBV7-2; d_call: TRBD1; j_call: TRBJ1-6; clone_size: .; cdr3_aa: CASSLLTGGNSPLHF; cdr3_nt: TGTGCCAGCAGCTTATTGACAGGGGGGAATTCACCCCTCCACTTT
v_call: TRBV10-2; d_call: TRBD1; j_call: TRBJ1-2; clone_size: few; cdr3_aa: CASSELDRATPNYGYTF; cdr3_nt: TGCGCCAGCAGTGAACTGGACAGGGCCACCCCTAACTATGGCTACACCTTC
v_call: TRBV20-1; d_call: .; j_call: TRBJ1-2; clone_size: few; cdr3_aa: CSAETGEGYGYTF; cdr3_nt: TGCAGTGCCGAGACAGGAGAGGGCTATGGCTACACCTTC
v_call: TRBV5-1; d_call: .; j_call: TRBJ2-3; clone_size: .; cdr3_aa: CASSLGRDGTDTQYF; cdr3_nt: TGCGCCAGCAGCTTGGGAAGGGACGGCACAGATACGCAGTATTTT
v_call: TRBV11-1; d_call: .; j_call: TRBJ2-1; clone_size: .; cdr3_aa: CASSLVWGSIKAGSSYNEQFF; cdr3_nt: TGTGCCAGCAGCTTAGTTTGGGGGTCAATTAAGGCGGGAAGCTCCTACAATGAGCAGTTCTTC
v_call: TRBV6-5; d_call: TRBD1; j_call: TRBJ1-1; clone_size: few; cdr3_aa: CASRTQGANTEAFF; cdr3_nt: TGTGCCAGCAGAACCCAGGGGGCAAACACTGAAGCTTTCTTT